This TCR beta chain derives from a study of shared clonotypes between healthy human individuals (dated by TCRdb to 2020 to 2022). The study in broad terms: Three men and a couple of women, aged 18 to 49 years, made up the cohort. Per donor, leukapheresis produced somewhere between about 0.8 and 9 billion PBMCs. To increase sequencing depth and limit assay-specific biases, TCR repertoire library preparation and sequencing were carried out by different laboratories using diverse techniques. To estimate repertoire size and how much clonotype sharing occurs between individuals, the study deeply sequenced the blood TCR repertoires of roughly 5 healthy adults. For each donor, CD4 naive and CD4 memory were each given three plates, CD8 naive was given two plates, and CD8 memory was given one plate. Study-wide conclusions, independent of this receptor: Estimated clonotype richness was generally larger for naive than for memory subsets. Rarefaction of sorted-subset datasets indicated incomplete sequencing despite the large sequencing depth. Higher generation probabilities were observed for clonotypes shared by all four sorted-subset donors than for non-shared clonotypes. Across several donors, around 5% of naive CD4, over 3% of naive CD8, under 2.5% of memory CD4, and under 0.45% of memory CD8 clonotypes were shared. Only blood was sampled, and tissue TCR repertoires likely differ from those in blood. The small number of donors limited the genetic and exposure-history diversity represented. Pairwise subsampling led to the expectation that sequencing depth would affect the degree of clonotype sharing among donors.

Taken from the germline V gene, the CDR1 and CDR2 loops are MNHEY and SVGAGI. Unmatched junction bases come to 4, with V trimmed by 0 bases and J by 5 bases. Counted from cysteine to phenylalanine, this CDR3 has 16 amino acids. CDR3 DNA only is kept here, 48 bases in frame from base 1. Using the deep immunoSEQ assay, TCR CDR3 regions were amplified from genomic DNA by multiplex PCR. For each cell subset, the extracted genomic DNA was distributed evenly across all wells of several immunoSEQ 96-well plates, and each plate served as one replicate. For sorted subsets, around 200 ng genomic DNA, equal to 30,000 or so T cell genomes, was loaded into each replicate PCR. Purified libraries were measured with a Qubit 3.0 fluorometer, size-checked on a Bioanalyzer 2100, and measured again with the KAPA Library Quantification kit. Each immunoSEQ 96-well plate was sequenced on its own single-read 150-cycle Illumina NextSeq 550 flow cell. Under the source paper's analysis protocol: Because the immunoSEQ output held only junctional sequences and lacked quality scores, the filtering could not match the filtering applied to full-length reads. To assign V/J genes and CDR3, sequences were annotated against IMGT germline references using PyIR, a Python wrapper for IgBLAST v1.9. Reads with weak V/J assignments (E-value above 1e-6), missing CDR3, stop codons, out-of-frame junctions, or ambiguous translated residues were removed. V3J clonotypes were defined as sequences sharing the same inferred V gene, J gene, and CDR3 amino acid sequence. To compute the percentage overlap between repertoires, the number of shared unique clonotypes was divided by the size of the smaller repertoire. Richness of each repertoire was evaluated using RTK rarefaction, the Chao1 estimator, and Recon v2.1 estimates of unobserved clonotypes. Generation probabilities were computed with OLGA for all TCRbeta clonotypes obtained by the gDNA method from a handful of donors. TCRdb holds this immuneACCESS table with in-frame rearrangements only. Some clones are missing; in checked studies, unresolved V genes explain under half, and the rest has no known cause. V and J calls plus clone size are reproduced from that table; the DNA served to infer D and trimming. This sample holds about 1.1 million clones; 70% to 85% were observed only once. Over 0.8% of the sample lies in the top ten.

Donors were healthy HIV-negative adults with no recently reported acute infections or vaccinations. Every donor was a Caucasian adult living in Nashville, Tennessee, USA. CD4+ T cells were enriched by magnetic negative selection; naive cells were then positively selected on CD45RA, and the negative fraction formed the memory subset. Blood was collected by leukapheresis, and PBMCs were isolated by Ficoll-Histopaque density gradient centrifugation and then cryopreserved in liquid nitrogen vapor phase. Analytical flow cytometry was used to check the purity and quantity of each magnetically sorted T cell population. Genomic DNA was isolated from each sorted fraction and quantified by UV absorbance on a Nanodrop 2000c. This clone was detected once. It has no known antigen specificity. No base qualities exist here, and no much larger clone lies one base off it.

The sample comprised memory CD4+ T cells from PBMCs. What this sample's cell subset or site label stands for: CD45RA-negative fraction. The sequence was obtained from a man younger than 30 in good health. Some clones in this sample may be carry-over from other donors' samples. Rearrangement joined TRBV6-5 to TRBJ2-1; TRBD2 aligns with 10 central bases. The encoded CDR3 is CASSYSSGRANNEQFF. In nucleotide form, the sequence is TGTGCCAGCAGTTACTCAAGCGGGAGGGCTAACAATGAGCAGTTCTTC.